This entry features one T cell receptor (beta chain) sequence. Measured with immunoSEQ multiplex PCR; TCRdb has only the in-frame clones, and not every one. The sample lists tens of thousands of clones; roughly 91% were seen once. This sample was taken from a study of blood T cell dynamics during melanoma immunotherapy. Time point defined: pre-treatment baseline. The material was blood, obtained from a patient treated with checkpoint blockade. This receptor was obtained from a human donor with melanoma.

This CDR3 reads CASSLMGGPASGANVLTF. As DNA, the CDR3 is TGTGCCAGCAGCTTAATGGGAGGGCCAGCCTCTGGGGCCAACGTCCTGACTTTC. The rearrangement uses TRBV7-3 and TRBJ2-6; TRBD2 agrees at 7 bases. The CDR3 runs to 18 residues. Unmatched junction bases numbered 6, after V lost 1 base and J lost 0 bases. Germline V gene data show CDR1 as SGHTA and CDR2 as FQGTGA.